Below, 17 T cell receptor beta chains from the same sample are listed, as sequenced in a study of T cells in Graves' hyperthyroidism and ophthalmopathy. The CDR3 regions of TCR beta were amplified from RNA transcripts. The study used the HTBI primer set for a first-round RT-PCR of the TCR CDR3. TCRdb fed the multiplex PCR reads into MiXCR, producing one record per CDR3 protein. The data contain 600,000 to 900,000 distinct CDR3 sequences, roughly 15% of them singletons. Sequencing input: blood. These TCRs come from a man between 18 and 29 years old with Graves' hyperthyroidism.

CDR3 sequence: CASSQDQGLYGYTF. The CDR3 nucleotides are TGCGCCAGCAGCCAAGATCAAGGGCTCTATGGCTACACCTTC. The chain is built from TRBV4-3 and TRBJ1-2; D unclear. V was cut by 0 bases and J by 4 bases, with 9 bases left in between. Germline V gene data show CDR1 as LGHNA and CDR2 as YSLEER. This CDR3 region has 14 residues.

V usage is TRBV20-1 and J usage is TRBJ2-5; D unresolved. Germline V lookup: CDR1 DFQATT, CDR2 SNEGSKA (reference sequence). The CDR3 spans 13 residues. Trimming pared 1 base from V and 4 bases from J, leaving 10 bases between. CDR3: CSARGQVGETQYF. For the CDR3, the DNA is TGCAGTGCTAGAGGGCAGGTCGGAGAGACCCAGTACTTC.

This chain's CDR3 is CASSAGEYTEAFF. The DNA of the CDR3 is TGTGCCAGCAGCGCGGGCGAGTACACTGAAGCTTTCTTT. This chain connects TRBV9 to TRBJ1-1; D unresolved. CDR1 is SGDLS and CDR2 is YYNGEE in the germline V gene. The CDR3 runs to 13 residues. V was pared by 3 bases and J by 3 bases, with 9 bases between.

This clonotype was recorded at least ten times. V usage is TRBV20-1 and J usage is TRBJ2-1; 7 bases are shared with TRBD1. This CDR3 is built from 13 residues. The germline gives CDR1 DFQATT, CDR2 SNEGSKA (reference sequence). CDR3 bases: TGCAGCGCTGAGACAGGGTTTAACAATGAGCAGTTCTTC. Its protein product is CSAETGFNNEQFF.

This clonotype was found a few times. The genes are TRBV7-2 and TRBJ2-1; D not resolved. Trimming took off 5 bases at V and 9 bases at J, with 17 bases between the two ends. Germline assignment: CDR1 SGHTA and CDR2 FQGNSA. There are 14 residues in the CDR3. CDR3 amino acids: CASSLTPGLGEQFF. The CDR3 region has the DNA TGTGCCAGCAGCCTTACACCGGGTTTGGGTGAGCAGTTCTTC.

A remark on this clonotype: A much larger clone lies one base from this, so it may be a read error. The rearrangement joins TRBV19 to TRBJ1-4; tentative D call: TRBD1 (6 bases). V was clipped by 8 bases and J by 10 bases, with 20 bases between them. Germline values: CDR1 LNHDA, CDR2 SQIVND (reference sequence). The CDR3 covers 14 residues. The CDR3 spells CASGALGTFGKLFF. For the CDR3, the DNA is TGTGCCAGTGGCGCATTGGGGACATTCGGAAAACTGTTTTTT.

The chain employs TRBV7-9 and TRBJ1-1; no reliable D call. Deletions cut 10 bases from V and 3 bases from J, with 18 bases between. The length of the CDR3 is 14 residues. CDR1 and CDR2 from the germline V gene are SEHNR and FQNEAQ (reference sequence). The CDR3 DNA reads TGTGCCAACGGCGAAAGGGTATTGGACACTGAAGCTTTCTTT. The encoded protein is CANGERVLDTEAFF.

This clonotype has only a few counts. This chain joins TRBV20-1 and TRBJ2-7; D is uncertain. This CDR3 is 16 amino acids long. From germline, CDR1 is DFQATT and CDR2 SNEGSKA (reference sequence). Trimming left V 3 bases short and J 3 bases short, with 21 bases between. The DNA for the CDR3 is TGCAGTGCTAGTGACCCCAGATCCAACCCATACTACGAGCAGTACTTC. Its protein is CSASDPRSNPYYEQYF.

A few counts support this clonotype. The V call is TRBV27, the J call TRBJ2-3, with 8 bases matching TRBD2. This CDR3 is built from 15 residues. V was clipped by 11 bases and J by 0 bases; unmatched bases: 10. Germline CDR1 and CDR2: MNHEY and SMNVEV (reference sequence). CDR3 DNA: TGTGCCGTCGCAGGGGCTAGCGGGAGCACAGATACGCAGTATTTT. It specifies CAVAGASGSTDTQYF.

This clonotype was seen ten or more times. The chain carries TRBV2 and TRBJ1-2; TRBD1 matches at 10 bases. Trimming at V came to 2 bases and at J to 3 bases, leaving 6 bases not matched to a gene. There are 16 residues in the CDR3. Germline CDR1 is SNHLY and CDR2 is FYNNEI. The CDR3 spells CASSELDRGPDYGYTF. DNA of the CDR3: TGTGCCAGCAGTGAACTAGACAGGGGGCCCGACTATGGCTACACCTTC.

The rearrangement uses TRBV10-3 and TRBJ1-2, with a tentative D call TRBD1 (6 bases). Germline CDR1 reads ENHRY; CDR2 reads SYGVKD. The V gene lost 5 bases and the J gene lost 3 bases, with 13 bases spanning the gap. The CDR3 has 14 residues. CDR3 sequence: CAISTQGPYYGYTF. The DNA of the CDR3 is TGTGCCATCAGTACCCAGGGGCCTTACTATGGCTACACCTTC.

This clonotype was seen ten or more times. This chain links TRBV28 with TRBJ2-1, with a possible D match to TRBD2 (6 bases). Germline V CDR1 and CDR2: MDHEN, SYDVKM. The V and J ends lost 4 bases and 4 bases respectively, with 23 bases between them. CDR3 length equals 18 residues. The CDR3 sequence is CASSSFPRGGKRYNEQFF. DNA of the CDR3: TGTGCCAGCAGTTCCTTCCCACGGGGCGGGAAACGTTACAATGAGCAGTTCTTC.

The chain recombines TRBV3-1 with TRBJ2-7, with 13 nucleotides matching TRBD2. V lost 4 bases, J lost 4 bases, and 13 bases stayed unmatched. CDR1 LGHDT and CDR2 YNNKEL come from the germline V gene (reference sequence). CDR3 length: 18 amino acids. The CDR3 loop is CASSPGLAGVLLFYEQYF. CDR3 in DNA: TGTGCCAGCAGCCCCGGACTAGCGGGAGTTCTCCTTTTTTACGAGCAGTACTTC.

This clonotype was seen a few times. The V and J genes are TRBV15 and TRBJ1-5; weak D call: TRBD1 (5 bases). The CDR3 totals 16 residues. Germline-derived CDR1 and CDR2 are LNHNV and YYDKDF (reference sequence). The V and J ends lost 4 bases and 6 bases respectively, with 19 bases between them. In nucleotides, the CDR3 is TGTGCCACCAGCACTCTAGGGAAACGGGGCGGTCAGCCCCAGCATTTT. This sequence encodes CATSTLGKRGGQPQHF. Supplemented by reference TRBV15 and TRBJ1-5, the full variable domain reads DAMVIQNPRYQVTQFGKPVTLSCSQTLNHNVMYWYQQKSSQAPKLLFHYYDKDFNNEADTPDNFQSRRPNTSFCFLDIRSPGLGDTAMYLCATSTLGKRGGQPQHFGDGTRLSIL.

This clonotype was seen only a few times. V and J are TRBV20-1 and TRBJ2-1; possible D gene TRBD2, 6 bases. This CDR3 is built from 16 residues. Trimming pared 5 bases from V and 4 bases from J, leaving 21 bases between. Germline V gene data show CDR1 as DFQATT and CDR2 as SNEGSKA (reference sequence). CDR3 sequence: CSAGGAQLAAYNEQFF. Written as DNA, the CDR3 is TGCAGTGCTGGAGGAGCTCAATTAGCGGCTTACAATGAGCAGTTCTTC.

This clonotype was seen a handful of times. The chain uses TRBV7-2 and TRBJ2-2, with 8 bases that match TRBD1. The germline gives CDR1 SGHTA, CDR2 FQGNSA. V shed 6 bases, J shed 1 base, and the junction held 7 bases outside the gene matches. The CDR3 totals 16 residues. The CDR3 nucleotides read TGTGCCAGCAGGCAATCCGGGACAGGGAACACCGGGGAGCTGTTTTTT. Protein sequence: CASRQSGTGNTGELFF.

Ten or more counts support this clonotype. The rearrangement links TRBV28 to TRBJ1-1; D not certain. V lost 4 bases and J 2 bases, leaving 11 bases between the germline ends. CDR3 size: 14 residues. Germline CDR1 reads MDHEN; CDR2 reads SYDVKM. The CDR3, as DNA: TGTGCCAGCAGTTCCCAAGTACTCAACACTGAAGCTTTCTTT. This sequence encodes CASSSQVLNTEAFF.